This is a list of T cell receptor beta chains from one sample in a study of blood T cell repertoires in COVID-19. Only in-frame clones appear in the TCRdb table, and some are missing; sequencing was by immunoSEQ multiplex PCR. The sample has 300,000 to 450,000 clones, 80% to 90% seen once. The sample comprised PBMCs or T cells enriched from blood (not recorded which). These receptors originate from a young man who had recovered from COVID-19. The CDR3 runs from the conserved cysteine through the conserved F or W. The D gene is left open where the match is weak. Clone sizes are given selectively: once, few, many, or a class where the clone is expanded.

size	D	V	J	DNA	CDR3
once	TRBD1	TRBV4-3	TRBJ2-7	TGCGCCAGCAGCCATAACGGGTGGGACAGTGACTACGAGCAGTACTTC	CASSHNGWDSDYEQYF
NA	TRBD1	TRBV5-5	TRBJ2-7	TGTGCCAGCAGCTTTGGGACAGGGCCTGCCTACGAGCAGTACTTC	CASSFGTGPAYEQYF
NA	NA	TRBV5-4	TRBJ1-1	TGTGCCAGCAGCTCAACAGGATACACTGAAGCTTTCTTT	CASSSTGYTEAFF
NA	TRBD1	TRBV15	TRBJ2-7	TGTGCCACCAGCAGTGAAAGGGCAGGACAGGGATTCTACGAGCAGTACTTC	CATSSERAGQGFYEQYF
NA	NA	TRBV7-9	TRBJ2-2	TGTGCCAGCAGCTTGGGTGGAGGCTTTAACACCGGGGAGCTGTTTTTT	CASSLGGGFNTGELFF
NA	TRBD2	TRBV7-9	TRBJ2-1	TGTGCCAGCAGCCCTAGACTAGCGGGGAAGGACAATGAGCAGTTCTTC	CASSPRLAGKDNEQFF
NA	NA	TRBV6-5	TRBJ1-1	TGTGCCAGCAGTCTGTCGGCAGGGAGGGGGACTGAAGCTTTCTTT	CASSLSAGRGTEAFF
NA	NA	TRBV4-1	TRBJ2-1	TGCGCCAGCAGCGCCGAGTATGAGCAGTTCTTC	CASSAEYEQFF
once	NA	TRBV6-5	TRBJ1-4	TGTGCCAGCAGACAACCGCGGGGGGAAAAACTGTTTTTT	CASRQPRGEKLFF
NA	TRBD1	TRBV5-1	TRBJ1-1	TGCGCCAGCAGCCTCGACAGGGAGGACACTGAAGCTTTCTTT	CASSLDREDTEAFF
NA	NA	TRBV23-1	TRBJ2-6	TGCGCCCTACCCGATTGCAGGGTCTTTGGGGCCAACGTCCTGACTTTC	CALPDCRVFGANVLTF
NA	TRBD1	TRBV5-1	TRBJ1-2	TGCGCCAGCCGACAGGGCGAGGGGGGCTACACCTTC	CASRQGEGGYTF
NA	NA	TRBV30	TRBJ1-6	TGTGCCTGGACCAGGGGATTGGATTCACCCCTCCACTTT	CAWTRGLDSPLHF
NA	TRBD2	TRBV14	TRBJ2-1	TGTGCCAGCAGCCCCCAACTAGCGGCCTTCTACAATGAGCAGTTCTTC	CASSPQLAAFYNEQFF
NA	NA	TRBV10-3	TRBJ1-1	TGTGCCATCAGTGAAGCGCAGAACACTGAAGCTTTCTTT	CAISEAQNTEAFF
NA	NA	TRBV3-1/TRBV3-2	TRBJ1-2	TGTGCCAGCAGCCAAGACAGGGCTGACTATGGCTACACCTTC	CASSQDRADYGYTF
NA	NA	TRBV30	TRBJ1-2	TGTGCCTGGAGCAGACAGGTTGATGGCTACACCTTC	CAWSRQVDGYTF
many	NA	TRBV9	TRBJ1-6	TGTGCCAGCAGCGTAGATTCCGCAACAGGGAATTCACCCCTCCACTTT	CASSVDSATGNSPLHF
NA	NA	TRBV5-1	TRBJ1-2	TGCGCCAGCAGCTTCGCAGGGAATAACTATGGCTACACCTTC	CASSFAGNNYGYTF
NA	NA	TRBV29-1	TRBJ2-3	TGCAGCGTCGAACTAGAAAATACAGATACGCAGTATTTT	CSVELENTDTQYF
once	NA	TRBV2	TRBJ2-2	TGTGCCAGCAGTGAAGTTAGGACAAAAACCGGGGAGCTGTTTTTT	CASSEVRTKTGELFF
NA	TRBD2	TRBV6-5	TRBJ2-1	TGTGCCAGCAAGCGGGGGCCAACAGGGTACAATGAGCAGTTCTTC	CASKRGPTGYNEQFF
NA	NA	TRBV4-3	TRBJ1-1	TGCGCCAGCAGCCGCGGGGAATTAATCGGAGAAGCTTTCTTT	CASSRGELIGEAFF
NA	TRBD1	TRBV18	TRBJ2-7	TGTGCCAGCTCACCCGGGACAGGGGCCTTCTACGAGCAGTACTTC	CASSPGTGAFYEQYF
NA	TRBD2	TRBV6-5	TRBJ2-7	TGTGCCACAGAGCGGGGGGACTCCTACGAGCAGTACTTC	CATERGDSYEQYF
NA	NA	TRBV4-1	TRBJ1-6	TGCGCCAGCAGCCCGGGGGGAGGGTATAATTCACCCCTCCACTTT	CASSPGGGYNSPLHF
NA	NA	TRBV9	TRBJ1-1	TGTGCCAGCAGCGAAGGCCGCGGAGGGACTGAAGCTTTCTTT	CASSEGRGGTEAFF
NA	NA	TRBV5-4	TRBJ2-7	TGTGCCAGCAGCTTGAATGATCTGGGCAGCCCCCGGGAGCAGTACTTC	CASSLNDLGSPREQYF
NA	NA	TRBV2	TRBJ2-4	TGTGCCAGCAAGGGGACTAAAAACATTCAGTACTTC	CASKGTKNIQYF
NA	NA	TRBV29-1	TRBJ1-2	TGCAGCGTACGTCGGAGCTATGGCTACACCTTC	CSVRRSYGYTF
few	TRBD1	TRBV6-5	TRBJ1-5	TGTGCCAGTTTCGGACAGGGGGCCGGTCAGCCCCAGCATTTT	CASFGQGAGQPQHF
NA	TRBD1	TRBV5-1	TRBJ1-1	TGCGCCAGCAGCCCGAACGGTCCAGGGGGCACTGAAGCTTTCTTT	CASSPNGPGGTEAFF
NA	NA	TRBV29-1	TRBJ1-1	TGCAGCGTTGATTACTCGGACACTGAAGCTTTCTTT	CSVDYSDTEAFF
NA	TRBD2	TRBV10-3	TRBJ2-5	TGTGCCATCGGGACTAGCGGGGAGACCCAGTACTTC	CAIGTSGETQYF
NA	NA	TRBV9	TRBJ1-1	TGTGCCAGCAGCCGCTTAGGGGACACTGAAGCTTTCTTT	CASSRLGDTEAFF
few	NA	TRBV15	TRBJ1-5	TGTGCCACCAGCAGAGCAGGGCGTTTCGATCAGCCCCAGCATTTT	CATSRAGRFDQPQHF